Below are 14 T cell receptor beta chains sequenced from a single sample in a study of blood T cells in healthy people across ages. A J-beta primer mix and a sample-barcoded 5' primer were used in a second PCR of about 7 to 12 cycles. A single record per CDR3 protein comes from TCRdb applying MiXCR to the 5' RACE reads. The data show roughly 680,000 distinct CDR3 sequences, roughly half seen once. The material sequenced was blood. The receptors stem from a woman of 80 years or more in good health.

This chain links TRBV7-2 with TRBJ2-1, with 11 bases lining up with TRBD2. Per the germline V gene, CDR1 is SGHTA and CDR2 is FQGNSA. V lost 3 bases, J lost 7 bases, and 5 bases stayed unmatched. CDR3 size: 15 residues. The CDR3 region is CASSLIAGGQNEQFF. The CDR3 coding sequence is TGTGCCAGCAGCTTGATAGCGGGGGGGCAAAATGAGCAGTTCTTC.

V is TRBV29-1 and J is TRBJ1-2; no definite D call. Germline CDR1 SQVTM, CDR2 ANQGSEA. V lost 5 bases to trimming and J lost 0 bases, with 13 bases between them. This CDR3 has 14 amino acids. In DNA form, the CDR3 reads TGCAGCGTTCGTCGGGAGAACCCTAACTATGGCTACACCTTC. It yields the protein CSVRRENPNYGYTF.

The table lists this clonotype with many counts. J is TRBJ2-1 and V is TRBV7-3, with D maybe TRBD1 (5 bases). CDR1 and CDR2 (germline): SGHTA, FQGTGA. CDR3 length: 16 amino acids. Trimming shortened V by 5 bases and J by 0 bases, and 14 bases separated the two germline ends. The CDR3 is CASSPRTRSSYNEQFF. The CDR3 DNA reads as TGTGCCAGCAGCCCTCGGACAAGGAGCTCCTACAATGAGCAGTTCTTC.

Comment on this clonotype: It may be a read error: a sequence one base away is much more abundant. The genes are TRBV5-1 and TRBJ2-7; 13 nucleotides agree with TRBD2. Germline V lookup: CDR1 SGHRS, CDR2 YFSETQ. J gave up 7 bases and V 0 bases, and 1 base lay outside the gene matches. The CDR3 extends over 14 amino acids. For the CDR3, the DNA is TGCGCCAGCAGCTTGGAGGGACTAGCGGGAGAGCAGTACTTC. Amino acids: CASSLEGLAGEQYF.

CDR3 in amino acids: CSASGVVAGELFF. DNA of the CDR3: TGCAGCGCCTCGGGCGTGGTGGCCGGGGAGCTGTTTTTT. The gene calls are TRBV29-1 and TRBJ2-2; unclear D gene. The CDR3 runs to 13 residues. Germline assignment: CDR1 SQVTM and CDR2 ANQGSEA. The ends were cut back, 7 bases at V and 6 bases at J, with 15 bases in the middle.

This clonotype was seen at least ten times. V and J are TRBV20-1 and TRBJ2-5; no clear D gene. Between the trimmed V and J ends, which lost 3 bases and 5 bases, there was a span of 16 bases. This CDR3 comprises 14 residues. The germline gives CDR1 DFQATT, CDR2 SNEGSKA (reference sequence). CDR3 nucleotides: TGCAGTGCTAGTTCTTGGGTCAGCCAGGAGACCCAGTACTTC. It codes for CSASSWVSQETQYF.

The rearrangement joins TRBV12-3 or TRBV12-4 to TRBJ2-4; TRBD2 agrees at 8 bases. This CDR3 spans 15 amino acids. Trimming took 6 bases from V and 5 from J; bases not matched to a gene: 9. The CDR3 region has the DNA TGTGCCAGCAGCCTCGATAGGACTAGCCAAAACATTCAGTACTTC. Protein product: CASSLDRTSQNIQYF.

The J gene is TRBJ1-1, the V gene TRBV4-1; no firm D call. The CDR3 covers 13 residues. The germline V and J ends were trimmed by 4 bases and 4 bases, with 10 bases remaining between them. Germline CDR1 MGHRA, CDR2 YSYEKL. The CDR3 DNA is TGCGCCAGCAGCCCGTTAGGGTTCACTGAAGCTTTCTTT. It specifies CASSPLGFTEAFF.

V gene TRBV3-1 combines with J gene TRBJ2-4, with D perhaps matching TRBD1 or TRBD2 (5 bases each). The DNA end is more similar to TRBJ2-7, so the J call may be wrong. From germline, CDR1 is LGHDT and CDR2 YNNKEL (reference sequence). The CDR3 extends over 14 amino acids. This chain's CDR3 is CASSQRGAQDEQYF. The CDR3 region has the DNA TGTGCCAGCAGCCAAAGAGGGGCTCAGGACGAGCAGTACTTC.

The chain has TRBV6-5 and TRBJ1-5; D may be TRBD1 (6 bases). The CDR3 has 15 amino acids. V lost 4 bases to trimming and J lost 1 base, with 11 bases between them. Germline CDR1 is MNHEY and CDR2 is SVGAGI. In DNA form, the CDR3 reads TGTGCCAGCAGTTTAACAGGGAAGAGCAATCAGCCCCAGCATTTT. Amino acid sequence: CASSLTGKSNQPQHF.

The chain joins TRBV7-3 to TRBJ2-3; 8 nucleotides align to TRBD2. V lost 2 bases and J lost 0; bases outside the gene matches: 10. This CDR3 contains 18 residues. Germline CDR1 and CDR2: SGHTA and FQGTGA. The CDR3 DNA reads TGTGCCAGCAGCTTACGCGGGGGGTCGACCTCTAGCACAGATACGCAGTATTTT. Its protein is CASSLRGGSTSSTDTQYF.

This clonotype showed up just a few times. The chain recombines TRBV30 with TRBJ2-7, with D possibly called TRBD1 or TRBD2 (5 bases each). V lost 5 bases and J 1 base, leaving 12 bases between the germline ends. The germline V gene has CDR1 GTSNPN and CDR2 SVGIG (reference sequence). This CDR3 is built from 13 residues. The CDR3 region is CAWRRGASYEQYF. CDR3 DNA sequence: TGTGCCTGGCGACGAGGGGCTTCCTACGAGCAGTACTTC.

This clonotype was recorded many times. V usage is TRBV3-1 and J usage is TRBJ2-7; D not certain. Germline V gene data show CDR1 as LGHDT and CDR2 as YNNKEL (reference sequence). Trimming removed 1 base from V and 6 bases from J, with 19 bases in between. CDR3 length equals 16 residues. The CDR3, as DNA: TGTGCCAGCAGCCAAGGGTTTAGTGCCAAGAAGGGCGAGCAGTACTTC. This gives the protein CASSQGFSAKKGEQYF.

As concerns this clonotype: One base away lies a much larger clone, so this may be a sequencing read error. The rearrangement uses TRBV10-3 and TRBJ2-1, with D possibly matching TRBD2 (5 bases). Germline lookup yields CDR1 ENHRY and CDR2 SYGVKD. The ends were cut back, 6 bases at V and 2 bases at J, with 17 bases in the middle. The CDR3 has 16 residues. The DNA for the CDR3 is TGTGCCATCAGCCGGCCCGGGGTCAGCCCCTACAATGAGCAGTTCTTC. This sequence encodes CAISRPGVSPYNEQFF.